This TCR beta chain was documented in a study of T cell repertoires in cytomegalovirus infection. About the research overall: Matching HLA type, along with CMV infection, was indicated by public TCR beta signatures. Study-wide results and limits: CMV-specific HLA-C-restricted TCR beta clonotypes dominated the ex vivo response.

About this clonotype itself: Its specificity is not known. A much larger clone sits a single nucleotide away, making a read error possible. The CDR3 does not end in the conserved phenylalanine or tryptophan, so this is likely a read error.

Each CDR3 protein is one row after TCRdb ran MiXCR on the reads. Here the sample spans some 680,000 distinct CDR3 sequences, 35% to 40% being singletons. This CDR3 has 13 residues. V lost 5 bases to trimming and J lost 8 bases; unmatched junction nucleotides: 4. Looked up from germline, CDR1 is SGHTA and CDR2 is FQGNSA. This TCR was sampled from a human donor in good health (CMV status not recorded). Some clones in this sample may be carry-over from other donors' samples. The sample consisted of PBMCs. The V and J genes are TRBV7-2 and TRBJ1-3; 9 nucleotides agree with TRBD1. The DNA of the CDR3 is TGTGCCAGCAGCGAGGACAGGGGAGACACCATATATTTG. Its protein is CASSEDRGDTIYL.